This T cell receptor (beta chain) was obtained from a study of cytomegalovirus exposure and HLA in healthy donors. This clone turned up a few times. Its antigen remains unidentified. Vbeta (60) and Jbeta (13) primers were used in the PCR. Generated by immunoSEQ multiplex PCR, the TCRdb table keeps only in-frame clones and is missing some. This sample has 100,000 to 150,000 clones, with roughly a tenth found just once. Study-level findings and limits: A later analysis linked a missense variant in DCLRE1C to the trimming of TCR beta V and J genes.

This CDR3 comprises 15 residues. Trimming removed 8 bases from V and 5 bases from J; junction bases left unmatched: 11. The germline V gene has CDR1 MDHEN and CDR2 SYDVKM. This receptor was identified in a woman aged 18-35 years in good health and CMV-seropositive. The V call is TRBV28, the J call TRBJ1-5, with 8 positions matching TRBD1. Sequenced input: PBMCs. The CDR3 DNA reads as TGTGCCAGCCAGTTAACAGGGACAGGTCATCAGCCCCAGCATTTT. Translated, it gives CASQLTGTGHQPQHF.